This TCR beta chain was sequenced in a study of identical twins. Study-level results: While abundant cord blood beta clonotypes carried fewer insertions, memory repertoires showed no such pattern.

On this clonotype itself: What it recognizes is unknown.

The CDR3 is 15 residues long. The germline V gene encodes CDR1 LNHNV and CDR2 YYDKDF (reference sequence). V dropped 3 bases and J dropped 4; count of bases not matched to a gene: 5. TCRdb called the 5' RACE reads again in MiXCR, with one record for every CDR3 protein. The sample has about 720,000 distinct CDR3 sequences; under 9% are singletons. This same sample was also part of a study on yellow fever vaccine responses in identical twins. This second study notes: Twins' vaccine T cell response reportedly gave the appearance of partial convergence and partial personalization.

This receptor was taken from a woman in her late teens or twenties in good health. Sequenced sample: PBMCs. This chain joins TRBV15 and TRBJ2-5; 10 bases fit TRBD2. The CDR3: CATSSSGGPLETQYF. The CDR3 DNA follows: TGTGCCACCAGCAGTAGCGGGGGGCCCTTAGAGACCCAGTACTTC.